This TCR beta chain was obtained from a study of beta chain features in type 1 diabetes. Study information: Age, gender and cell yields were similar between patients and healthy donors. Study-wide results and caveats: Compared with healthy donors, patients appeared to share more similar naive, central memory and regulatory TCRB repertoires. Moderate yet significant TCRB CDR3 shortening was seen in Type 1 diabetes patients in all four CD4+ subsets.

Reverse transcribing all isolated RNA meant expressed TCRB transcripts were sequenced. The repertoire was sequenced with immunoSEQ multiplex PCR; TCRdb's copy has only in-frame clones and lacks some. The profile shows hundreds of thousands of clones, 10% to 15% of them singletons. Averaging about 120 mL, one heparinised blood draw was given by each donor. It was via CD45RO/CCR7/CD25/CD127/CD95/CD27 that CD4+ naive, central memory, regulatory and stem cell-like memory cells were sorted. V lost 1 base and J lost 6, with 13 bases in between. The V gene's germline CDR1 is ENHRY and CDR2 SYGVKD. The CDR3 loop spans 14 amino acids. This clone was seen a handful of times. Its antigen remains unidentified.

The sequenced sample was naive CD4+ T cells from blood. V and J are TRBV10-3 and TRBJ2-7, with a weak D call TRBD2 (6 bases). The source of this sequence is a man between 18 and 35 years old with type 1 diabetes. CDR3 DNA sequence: TGTGCCATCAGTGAGTTCATGGAGGGGATCGAGCAGTACTTC. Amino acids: CAISEFMEGIEQYF.